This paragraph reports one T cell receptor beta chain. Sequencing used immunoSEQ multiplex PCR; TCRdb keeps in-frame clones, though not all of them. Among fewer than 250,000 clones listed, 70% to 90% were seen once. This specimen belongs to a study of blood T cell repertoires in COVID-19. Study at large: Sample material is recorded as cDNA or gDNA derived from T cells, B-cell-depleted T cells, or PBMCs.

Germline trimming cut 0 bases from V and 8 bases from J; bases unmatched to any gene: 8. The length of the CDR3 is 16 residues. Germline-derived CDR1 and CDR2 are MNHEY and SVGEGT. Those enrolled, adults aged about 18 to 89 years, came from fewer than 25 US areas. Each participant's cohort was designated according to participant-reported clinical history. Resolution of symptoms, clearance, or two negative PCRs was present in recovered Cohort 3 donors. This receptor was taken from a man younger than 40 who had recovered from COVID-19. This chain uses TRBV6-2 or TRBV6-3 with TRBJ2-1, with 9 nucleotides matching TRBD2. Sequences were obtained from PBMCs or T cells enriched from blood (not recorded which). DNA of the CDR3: TGTGCCAGCAGTTACTCCCGGGTAGCGGGAGAATATGAGCAGTTCTTC. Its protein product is CASSYSRVAGEYEQFF.